This T cell receptor beta chain was sequenced in a study of T cell repertoires in cytomegalovirus infection. Study-wide context: Carrying CMV and the relevant HLA type showed in public TCR beta signatures. Study conclusions and caveats: Frequencies of public TCR beta families were cumulated, and this identified carriers of CMV plus the relevant HLA. It was HLA-C-restricted CMV-specific TCR beta clonotypes that dominated the response ex vivo.

Germline lookup yields CDR1 DFQATT and CDR2 SNEGSKA (reference sequence). Germline trimming cut 5 bases from V and 4 bases from J; bases unmatched to any gene: 5. The CDR3 sequence is 13 residues long. Comment on this clonotype: Its antigen remains unidentified.

One entry per CDR3 protein, called by TCRdb with MiXCR from the reads. Found here are about 320,000 distinct CDR3 sequences, around a tenth of them singletons; the top ten hold about 3.9%. Sequencing used PBMCs. This TCR was recovered from a human donor in good health (CMV status not recorded). Some clones in this sample may be carry-over from other donors' samples. This chain connects TRBV20-1 to TRBJ1-1; 9 positions match TRBD1. Here the CDR3 reads CSAGTGYGTEAFF. CDR3 coding DNA: TGCAGTGCTGGGACAGGGTACGGCACTGAAGCTTTCTTT.